The sequence of this T cell receptor (beta chain) was determined in a study of blood T cells in healthy people across ages. In germline, CDR1 is SGHKS, CDR2 YYEKEE (reference sequence). Deletions cut 1 base from V and 7 bases from J, with 9 bases between. This CDR3 spans 13 amino acids. The use of a sample-barcoded 5' primer and a J-beta primer mix characterized a second PCR of roughly 6 to 11 cycles. Every cDNA molecule carried a tag from a template-switch adaptor bearing 12 random nucleotides. MiXCR, applied by TCRdb to the 5' RACE reads, yields one record per CDR3 protein. Here the sample spans hundreds of thousands of distinct CDR3 sequences, 25% to 30% being singletons. This clonotype was seen ten or more times. What it binds is unknown. Study-wide results and limits: Whereas aged donors had fewer naive CD4+ cells, long-lived donors had more of them and higher diversity.

Another study also made use of these data, one on T cells of mothers and their children.

This sequence joins TRBV5-5 and TRBJ1-5; D not resolved. Sequencing was performed on blood. This sequence originates from a boy aged 10-17 years in good health. CDR3 amino acids: CASSLLVGQPQHF. The CDR3, as DNA: TGTGCCAGCAGCTTGTTAGTAGGCCAGCCCCAGCATTTT.